This T cell receptor (beta chain) was observed in a study of shared clonotypes between healthy human individuals. Per germline, CDR1 SGHAT and CDR2 FQNNGV. This CDR3 comprises 15 residues. J was trimmed by 4 bases and V by 5 bases; bases with no gene match: 8. The assay was carried out at the deep level. Data came from immunoSEQ multiplex PCR; TCRdb stores just in-frame clones and leaves some out. This table holds around 2,000,000 clones, under 95% found once. Terminally differentiated effector memory CD45RA+ cells were left out of the naive CD8 fraction, which was CD45RO-negative and positively selected for CCR7.

Sequenced input: naive CD8+ T cells from PBMCs. The TCR comes from a man aged 18 to 35 in good health. Some clones in this sample may be carry-over from other donors' samples. The gene calls are TRBV11-2 and TRBJ2-3, with 8 bases identical to TRBD2. CDR3 sequence: CASSQDREGPDTQYF. CDR3 nucleotide sequence: TGTGCCAGCAGCCAAGACCGGGAGGGGCCAGATACGCAGTATTTT.